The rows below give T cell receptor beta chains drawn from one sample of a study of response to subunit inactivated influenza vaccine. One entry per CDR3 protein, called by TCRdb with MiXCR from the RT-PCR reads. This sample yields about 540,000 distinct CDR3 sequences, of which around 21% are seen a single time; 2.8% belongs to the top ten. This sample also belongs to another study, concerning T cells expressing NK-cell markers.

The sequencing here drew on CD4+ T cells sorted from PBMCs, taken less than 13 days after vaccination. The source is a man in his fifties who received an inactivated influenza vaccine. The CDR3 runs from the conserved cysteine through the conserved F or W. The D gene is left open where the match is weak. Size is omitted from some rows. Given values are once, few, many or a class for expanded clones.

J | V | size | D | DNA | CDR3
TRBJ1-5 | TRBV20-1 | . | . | TGCAGTGCTAGGGGGGGGGTAGGGAATCAGCCCCAGCATTTT | CSARGGVGNQPQHF
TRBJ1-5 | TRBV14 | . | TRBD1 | TGTGCCAGCAGTTTCCCGGGACAGGGGGCGGAGGTGGATCAGCCCCAGCATTTT | CASSFPGQGAEVDQPQHF
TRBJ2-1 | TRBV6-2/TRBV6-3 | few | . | TGTGCCAGCAATACCGACTTGAGCTCCTACAATGAGCAGTTCTTC | CASNTDLSSYNEQFF
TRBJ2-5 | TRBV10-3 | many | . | TGTGCCATCAGTGAGGCGGAGACCCAGTACTTC | CAISEAETQYF
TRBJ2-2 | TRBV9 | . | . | TGTGCCAGCAGCCCCCGGACAGACAACACCGGGGAGCTGTTTTTT | CASSPRTDNTGELFF
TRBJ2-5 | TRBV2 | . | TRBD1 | TGTGCCAGCGCGGACAGGAGACGTCCGGAGACCCAGTACTTC | CASADRRRPETQYF
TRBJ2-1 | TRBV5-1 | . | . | TGCGCCAGCAGATTTCGAGCCACGGTCCATGAGCAGTTCTTC | CASRFRATVHEQFF
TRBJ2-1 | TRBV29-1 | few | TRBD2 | TGCAGCGTTCCCATGGGGACTAGCAAGCAGTTCTTC | CSVPMGTSKQFF
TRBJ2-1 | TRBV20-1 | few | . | TGCAGTGCTCTCCGGGGCAGGGATGAGCAGTTCTTC | CSALRGRDEQFF
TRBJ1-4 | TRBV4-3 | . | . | TGCGCCAGCAGCCCAGGACGCGTTAATGAAAAACTGTTTTTT | CASSPGRVNEKLFF
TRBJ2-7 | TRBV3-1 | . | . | TGTGCCAGCACCCAGTCGGGGAACGAGCAGTACTTC | CASTQSGNEQYF
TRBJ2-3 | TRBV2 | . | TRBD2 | TGTGCCAGCAATAGGCGGACTAGCGGAGATACGCAGTATTTT | CASNRRTSGDTQYF